This T cell receptor (beta chain) derives from a study of radiation and T cells in renal cell carcinoma. Study-level points and caveats: From baseline, blood top tumor clonotypes peaked at 2 weeks post-radiation.

The germline CDR1 and CDR2 sequences are MNHNY and SVGAGI (reference sequence). With 6 bases clipped from V and 4 bases from J, the junction kept 5 bases outside the gene matches. The CDR3 runs to 15 residues. The repertoire was sequenced with immunoSEQ multiplex PCR; TCRdb's copy has only in-frame clones and lacks some. The sample shows about 150,000 clones, roughly 87% of them seen only once. Noted time point: blood 2 weeks post-SBRT. The treatment is: 15 Gy SBRT to primary tumor, nephrectomy 4 weeks later. The patient's renal cell carcinoma had clear cell pathology. On this clone itself: The antigen is not known.

The clonotype was recovered from a woman aged 45 to 65 with renal cell carcinoma. The V gene is TRBV6-6, the J gene TRBJ2-1; 11 bases align to TRBD1. The material was blood, obtained from a patient whose treatment included radiotherapy and nephrectomy. CDR3 bases: TGTGCCAGCAGCTCCGGGACAGGGGGATACAATGAGCAGTTCTTC. This gives the protein CASSSGTGGYNEQFF.